The 15 T cell receptor beta chains listed next were all sequenced from one sample in a study of CD8+ T cells in alopecia areata. RNA was isolated and reverse transcribed to cDNA, the sequencing template. Sequencing used immunoSEQ multiplex PCR; TCRdb keeps in-frame clones, though not all of them. The sample contains 110,000 to 150,000 clones, less than 65% of which appear only once. Sample: CD8+ T cells sorted from blood. These receptor sequences come from a human donor in good health.

As to this clone: Mismatch with germline at one junction end may stem from a read error. The chain joins TRBV13 to TRBJ2-1; D unresolved. The CDR3 covers 12 residues. The germline V gene encodes CDR1 PRHDT and CDR2 FYEKMQ (reference sequence). CDR3 residues: CASSFSFNVQFF. The CDR3 DNA reads TGTGCCAGCAGCTTCAGCTTCAATGTGCAGTTCTTC. Combining the CDR3 with reference TRBV13 and TRBJ2-1 gives the whole variable domain AAGVIQSPRHLIKEKRETATLKCYPIPRHDTVYWYQQGPGQDPQFLISFYEKMQSDKGSIPDRFSAQQFSDYHSELNMSSLELGDSALYFCASSFSFNVQFFGPGTRLTVL.

The chain combines TRBV5-1 with TRBJ2-1; perhaps TRBD1 as D (5 bases). V was clipped by 0 bases and J by 6 bases, with 7 bases between them. Looked up from germline, CDR1 is SGHRS and CDR2 is YFSETQ. CDR3 length: 13 residues. CDR3 region: CASSLGQGNEQFF. CDR3 DNA sequence: TGCGCCAGCAGCTTGGGGCAGGGCAATGAGCAGTTCTTC.

This clone was counted a few times. The V and J genes are TRBV28 and TRBJ1-4, with a weak D call TRBD1 (6 bases). V lost 8 bases, J lost 4 bases, and 14 bases lay in between. The germline CDR1 and CDR2 sequences are MDHEN and SYDVKM. CDR3 length: 14 residues. CDR3 protein: CASYSGGLNEKLFF. The DNA of the CDR3 is TGTGCCAGCTACTCTGGGGGGCTTAATGAAAAACTGTTTTTT.

V is TRBV2 and J is TRBJ2-7; 7 bases are shared with TRBD2. The CDR3 consists of 11 residues. Germline CDR1 and CDR2: SNHLY and FYNNEI. The V gene end was trimmed by 10 bases and the J gene end by 3 bases; junction bases not matched to a gene: 3. CDR3 sequence: CANRGDYEQYF. The CDR3 coding sequence is TGTGCCAACCGGGGGGACTACGAGCAGTACTTC.

The chain combines TRBV29-1 with TRBJ1-2; no firm D call. CDR1 is SQVTM and CDR2 is ANQGSEA in the germline V gene. V lost 5 bases and J lost 2, with 21 bases in between. The CDR3 length is 16 residues. CDR3 sequence reads: CSVLEIWEHQNYGYTF. Here the CDR3 DNA reads TGCAGCGTTTTGGAGATCTGGGAACACCAAAACTATGGCTACACCTTC.

The chain combines TRBV6-5 with TRBJ2-3; 8 nucleotides align to TRBD1. Germline CDR1 reads MNHEY; CDR2 reads SVGAGI. V lost 8 bases to trimming and J lost 5 bases; unmatched junction nucleotides: 12. This CDR3 has 15 amino acids. CDR3 nucleotides: TGTGCCAGCTCACATTTGACAGGGGAGTTAGATACGCAGTATTTT. Its protein is CASSHLTGELDTQYF.

V is TRBV15 and J is TRBJ2-7; a weak D match, TRBD1 (5 bases). CDR1 LNHNV and CDR2 YYDKDF come from the germline V gene (reference sequence). The CDR3 is made up of 12 amino acids. The V end was cut by 5 bases, the J end by 2 bases, with 7 bases between. CDR3 amino acids: CATSEDTYEQYF. The CDR3 DNA reads TGTGCCACCAGCGAGGACACCTACGAGCAGTACTTC.

The gene calls are TRBV29-1 and TRBJ1-2, with 7 bases that match TRBD1. The germline V gene encodes CDR1 SQVTM and CDR2 ANQGSEA. V lost 0 bases and J lost 4; bases outside the gene matches: 11. The CDR3 covers 16 residues. Written as DNA, the CDR3 is TGCAGCGTTGAAGATCCCCCAGGGGGGGGCCTCTATGGCTACACCTTC. This gives the protein CSVEDPPGGGLYGYTF.

In this sample, this clone turned up a few times. The chain has TRBV4-1 and TRBJ2-7; no definite D call. CDR3 size: 15 residues. The ends were cut back, 0 bases at V and 2 bases at J, with 11 bases in the middle. CDR1 and CDR2 (germline): MGHRA, YSYEKL. This CDR3 reads CASSQDWAGAYEQYF. DNA of the CDR3: TGCGCCAGCAGCCAAGATTGGGCAGGAGCCTACGAGCAGTACTTC.

This clone was observed a few times. The chain recombines TRBV25-1 with TRBJ1-5; D is uncertain. Looked up from germline, CDR1 is MGHDK and CDR2 is SYGVNS. Trimming pared 3 bases from V and 5 bases from J, leaving 5 bases between. The CDR3 sequence is 12 residues long. In DNA form, the CDR3 reads TGTGCCAGCAGTGAGATGGATCAGCCCCAGCATTTT. It codes for CASSEMDQPQHF.

The chain links TRBV5-1 to TRBJ2-5; D possibly corresponds to TRBD2 (5 bases). Germline CDR1 SGHRS, CDR2 YFSETQ. V lost 2 bases, J lost 5 bases, and 10 bases lay in between. CDR3 size: 13 residues. As DNA, the CDR3 is TGCGCCAGCAGCTTAACTAGTCCGGAGACCCAGTACTTC. It encodes CASSLTSPETQYF.

V usage is TRBV29-1 and J usage is TRBJ1-2; no firm D call. Trimming took 6 bases from V and 5 from J, leaving 10 bases between them. From germline, CDR1 is SQVTM and CDR2 ANQGSEA. The CDR3 consists of 11 residues. CDR3 sequence: CSVRKAYGYTF. Here the CDR3 DNA reads TGCAGCGTCAGGAAGGCGTATGGCTACACCTTC.

The V and J genes are TRBV6-5 and TRBJ1-2; D is uncertain. The ends were cut back, 8 bases at V and 6 bases at J, with 10 bases in the middle. The CDR3 is 11 amino acids. The germline V gene encodes CDR1 MNHEY and CDR2 SVGAGI. CDR3 sequence (DNA): TGTGCCAGCGGTGGGTTCGATGGCTACACCTTC. Protein sequence: CASGGFDGYTF.

The chain joins TRBV27 to TRBJ2-1, with D unresolved. This CDR3 is 15 amino acids long. Germline CDR1 is MNHEY and CDR2 is SMNVEV (reference sequence). V lost 2 bases, J lost 0 bases, and 8 bases lay in between. The CDR3 spells CASSLGRSSYNEQFF. The CDR3 DNA sequence: TGTGCCAGCAGTTTAGGACGAAGCTCCTACAATGAGCAGTTCTTC.

The J gene is TRBJ2-2, the V gene TRBV27; maybe TRBD1 (5 bases). The V gene's germline CDR1 is MNHEY and CDR2 SMNVEV (reference sequence). Trimming left V 4 bases short and J 1 base short, with 7 bases between. CDR3 length: 14 residues. The CDR3 region is CASSYGQNTGELFF. The CDR3 nucleotides read TGTGCCAGCAGTTACGGACAGAACACCGGGGAGCTGTTTTTT.